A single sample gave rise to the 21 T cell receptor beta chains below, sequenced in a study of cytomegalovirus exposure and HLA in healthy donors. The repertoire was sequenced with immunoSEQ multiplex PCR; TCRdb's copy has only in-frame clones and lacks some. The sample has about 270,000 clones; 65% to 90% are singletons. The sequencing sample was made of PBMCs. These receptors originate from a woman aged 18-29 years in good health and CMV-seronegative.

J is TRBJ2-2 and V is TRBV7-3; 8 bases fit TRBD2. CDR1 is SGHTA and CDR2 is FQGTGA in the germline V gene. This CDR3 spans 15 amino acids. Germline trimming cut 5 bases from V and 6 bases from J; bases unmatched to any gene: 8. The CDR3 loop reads CASSQGLGGAGELFF. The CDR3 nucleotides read TGTGCCAGCAGCCAGGGACTAGGAGGGGCCGGGGAGCTGTTTTTT.

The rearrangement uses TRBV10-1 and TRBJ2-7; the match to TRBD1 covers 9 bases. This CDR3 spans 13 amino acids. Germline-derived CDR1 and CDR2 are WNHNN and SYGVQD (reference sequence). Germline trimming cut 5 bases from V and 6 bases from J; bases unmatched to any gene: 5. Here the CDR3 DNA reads TGCGCCAGCAGTCCCGGGACAGGGCGCGAGCAGTACTTC. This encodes CASSPGTGREQYF.

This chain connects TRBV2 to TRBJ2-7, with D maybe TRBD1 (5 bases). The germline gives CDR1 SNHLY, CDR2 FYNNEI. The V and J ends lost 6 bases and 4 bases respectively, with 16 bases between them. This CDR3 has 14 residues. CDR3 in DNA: TGTGCCAGCAGACCCGGACATGTCGATTACGAGCAGTACTTC. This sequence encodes CASRPGHVDYEQYF.

The CDR3: CASSATAQETQYF. As DNA, the CDR3 is TGTGCCAGCAGCGCGACAGCCCAAGAGACCCAGTACTTC. The chain links TRBV9 to TRBJ2-5, with TRBD1 as a possible D gene (5 bases). Germline values: CDR1 SGDLS, CDR2 YYNGEE. Trimming stripped 3 bases from V and 1 base from J, with 7 bases between. CDR3 size: 13 residues.

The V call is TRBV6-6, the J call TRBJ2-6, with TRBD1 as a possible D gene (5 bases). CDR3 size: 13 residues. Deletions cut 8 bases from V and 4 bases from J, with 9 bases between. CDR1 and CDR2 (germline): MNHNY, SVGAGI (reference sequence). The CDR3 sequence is CASVSGGANVLTF. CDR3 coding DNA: TGTGCCAGCGTCTCAGGGGGGGCCAACGTCCTGACTTTC.

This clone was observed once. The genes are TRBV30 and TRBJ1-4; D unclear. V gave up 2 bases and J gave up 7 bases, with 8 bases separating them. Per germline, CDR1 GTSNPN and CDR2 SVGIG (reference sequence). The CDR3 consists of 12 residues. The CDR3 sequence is CAWSSGSEKLFF. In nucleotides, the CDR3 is TGTGCCTGGAGTAGCGGGAGTGAAAAACTGTTTTTT.

DNA for the CDR3: TGTGCCAGCAGCTTAGATTTCGGGGTTGGTGGCTACACCTTC. Protein sequence: CASSLDFGVGGYTF. The rearrangement uses TRBV11-3 and TRBJ1-2; no firm D call. Germline V gene data show CDR1 as SGHNT and CDR2 as YENEEA. The CDR3 runs to 14 residues. Trimming removed 0 bases from V and 7 bases from J, with 12 bases in between.

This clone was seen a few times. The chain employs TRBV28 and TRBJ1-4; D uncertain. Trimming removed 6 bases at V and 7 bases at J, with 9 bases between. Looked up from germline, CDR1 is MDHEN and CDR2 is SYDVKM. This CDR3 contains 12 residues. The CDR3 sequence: CASSQYSEKLFF. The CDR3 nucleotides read TGTGCCAGCAGCCAGTATTCTGAAAAACTGTTTTTT.

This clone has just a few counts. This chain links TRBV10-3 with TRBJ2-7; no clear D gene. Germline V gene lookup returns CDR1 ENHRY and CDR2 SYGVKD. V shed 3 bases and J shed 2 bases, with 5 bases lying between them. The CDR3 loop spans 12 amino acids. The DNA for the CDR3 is TGTGCCATCAGTGACCAGGCCTACGAGCAGTACTTC. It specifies CAISDQAYEQYF.

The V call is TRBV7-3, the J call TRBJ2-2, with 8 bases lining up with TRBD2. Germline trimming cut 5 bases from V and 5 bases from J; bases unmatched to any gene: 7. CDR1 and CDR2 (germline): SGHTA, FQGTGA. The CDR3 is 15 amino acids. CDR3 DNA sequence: TGTGCCAGCAGCCCCACGGGGGGGCGGACCGGGGAGCTGTTTTTT. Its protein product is CASSPTGGRTGELFF.

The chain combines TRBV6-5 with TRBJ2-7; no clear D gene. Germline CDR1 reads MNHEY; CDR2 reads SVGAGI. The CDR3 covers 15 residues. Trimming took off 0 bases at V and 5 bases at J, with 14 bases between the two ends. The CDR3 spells CASSYSIALPDEQYF. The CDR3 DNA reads TGTGCCAGCAGTTACTCGATTGCCTTGCCGGACGAGCAGTACTTC.

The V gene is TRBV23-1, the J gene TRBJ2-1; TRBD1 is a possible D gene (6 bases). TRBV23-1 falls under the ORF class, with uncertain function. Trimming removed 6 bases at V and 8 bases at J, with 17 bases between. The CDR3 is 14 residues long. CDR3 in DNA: TGCGCCAGCAGACACCACAGGGTTGGCGATGAGCAGTTCTTC. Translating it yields CASRHHRVGDEQFF.

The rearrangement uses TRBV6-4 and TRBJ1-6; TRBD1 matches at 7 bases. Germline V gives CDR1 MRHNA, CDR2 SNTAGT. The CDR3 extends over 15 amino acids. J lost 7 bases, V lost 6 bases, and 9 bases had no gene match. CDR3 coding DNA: TGTGCCAGCAGCCTTCGGGCAGGGGGAAATTCACCCCTCCACTTT. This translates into CASSLRAGGNSPLHF.

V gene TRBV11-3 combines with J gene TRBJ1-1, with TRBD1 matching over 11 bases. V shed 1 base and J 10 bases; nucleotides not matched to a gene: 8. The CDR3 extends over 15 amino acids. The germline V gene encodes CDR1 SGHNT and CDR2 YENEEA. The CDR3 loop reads CASSLGTGGAKVAFF. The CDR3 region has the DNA TGTGCCAGCAGCTTAGGGACAGGGGGCGCAAAGGTAGCTTTCTTT.

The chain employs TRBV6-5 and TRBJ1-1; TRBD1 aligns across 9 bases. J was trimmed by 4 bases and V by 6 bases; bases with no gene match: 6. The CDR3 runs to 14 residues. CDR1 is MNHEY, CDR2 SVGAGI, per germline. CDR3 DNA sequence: TGTGCCAGCAGCCGGGACAGGGCGAGCACTGAAGCTTTCTTT. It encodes CASSRDRASTEAFF.

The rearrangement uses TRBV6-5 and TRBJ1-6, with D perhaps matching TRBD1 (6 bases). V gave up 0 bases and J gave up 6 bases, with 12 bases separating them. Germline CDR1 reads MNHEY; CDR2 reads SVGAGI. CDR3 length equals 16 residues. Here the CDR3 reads CASSYSTGTSNSPLHF. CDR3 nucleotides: TGTGCCAGCAGTTACTCTACAGGGACGAGTAATTCACCCCTCCACTTT.

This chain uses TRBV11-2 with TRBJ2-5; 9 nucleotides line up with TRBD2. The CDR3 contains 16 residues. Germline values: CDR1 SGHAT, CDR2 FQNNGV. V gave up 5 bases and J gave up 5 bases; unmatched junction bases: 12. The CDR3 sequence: CASSLFDSGRRETQYF. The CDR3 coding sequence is TGTGCCAGCAGCCTTTTCGACAGCGGGAGGCGCGAGACCCAGTACTTC.

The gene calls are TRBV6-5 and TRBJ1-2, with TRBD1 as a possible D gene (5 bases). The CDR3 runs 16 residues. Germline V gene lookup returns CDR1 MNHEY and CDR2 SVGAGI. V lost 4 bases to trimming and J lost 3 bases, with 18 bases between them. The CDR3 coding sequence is TGTGCCAGCAGTTCCCCAGCCGGGACTACCCACTATGGCTACACCTTC. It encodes CASSSPAGTTHYGYTF.

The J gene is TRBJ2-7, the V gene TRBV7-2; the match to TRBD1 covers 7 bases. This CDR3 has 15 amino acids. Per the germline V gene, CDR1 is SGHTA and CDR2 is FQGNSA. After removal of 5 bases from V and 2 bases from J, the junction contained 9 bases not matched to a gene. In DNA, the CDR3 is TGTGCCAGCAGCGACCGCCCGGGACAGACCTACGAGCAGTACTTC. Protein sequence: CASSDRPGQTYEQYF.

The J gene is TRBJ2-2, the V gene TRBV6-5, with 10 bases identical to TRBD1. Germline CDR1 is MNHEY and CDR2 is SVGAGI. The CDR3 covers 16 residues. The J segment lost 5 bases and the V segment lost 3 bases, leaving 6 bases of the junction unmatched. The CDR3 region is CASSYSWTGGTGELFF. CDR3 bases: TGTGCCAGCAGTTATTCCTGGACAGGGGGGACCGGGGAGCTGTTTTTT.

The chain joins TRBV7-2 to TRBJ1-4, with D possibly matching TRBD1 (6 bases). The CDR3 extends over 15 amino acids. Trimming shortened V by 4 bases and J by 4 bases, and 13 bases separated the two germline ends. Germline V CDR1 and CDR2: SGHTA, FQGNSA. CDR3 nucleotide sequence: TGTGCCAGCAGCTCACCAGGGGCGATTAATGAAAAACTGTTTTTT. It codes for CASSSPGAINEKLFF.